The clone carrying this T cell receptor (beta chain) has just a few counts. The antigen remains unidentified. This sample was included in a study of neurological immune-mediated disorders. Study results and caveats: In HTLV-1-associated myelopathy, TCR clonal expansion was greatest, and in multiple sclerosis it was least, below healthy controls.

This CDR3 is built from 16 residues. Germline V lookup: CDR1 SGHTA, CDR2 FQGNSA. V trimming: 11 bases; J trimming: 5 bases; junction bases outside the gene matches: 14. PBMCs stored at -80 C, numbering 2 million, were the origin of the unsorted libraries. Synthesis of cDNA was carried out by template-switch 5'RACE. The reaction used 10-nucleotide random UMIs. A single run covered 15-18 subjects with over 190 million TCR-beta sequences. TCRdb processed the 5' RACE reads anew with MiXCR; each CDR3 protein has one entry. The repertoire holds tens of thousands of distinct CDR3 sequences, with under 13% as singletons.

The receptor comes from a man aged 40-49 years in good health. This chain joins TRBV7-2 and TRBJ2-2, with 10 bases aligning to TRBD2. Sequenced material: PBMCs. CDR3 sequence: CAGAGGSGGPTGELFF. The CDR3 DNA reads TGTGCCGGGGCGGGAGGTAGCGGGGGGCCTACCGGGGAGCTGTTTTTT.